Reported below is one T cell receptor beta chain. The sample comes from a study of blood T cell repertoires in COVID-19. The overall study: The United States, Italy and Spain provided the acute and convalescent COVID-19 samples. T cells, B-cell-depleted T cells, or PBMCs supplied cDNA or gDNA.

Authors' analysis steps: Amplified reference gene primers provided the basis for estimating nucleated cell counts. Produced via immunoSEQ multiplex PCR; TCRdb's table is partial and in-frame only. V and J calls and clone size follow that table, whereas D and trimming were derived from the DNA. The sample comprises hundreds of thousands of clones, 75% to 85% of which are singletons, and roughly 1.2% rests with the top ten. CDR1 and CDR2 from the germline V gene are MDHEN and SYDVKM. The CDR3 runs 14 residues. V shed 5 bases and J 6 bases; nucleotides not matched to a gene: 6. Specimen: peripheral blood. The chain employs TRBV28 and TRBJ2-7; 11 bases agree with TRBD1. This receptor was obtained from a woman in her twenties or thirties with COVID-19, enrolled during active disease. CDR3 nucleotide sequence: TGTGCCAGCAGTCCTACCGGGACAGGGGGCGAGCAGTACTTC. Translated: CASSPTGTGGEQYF.